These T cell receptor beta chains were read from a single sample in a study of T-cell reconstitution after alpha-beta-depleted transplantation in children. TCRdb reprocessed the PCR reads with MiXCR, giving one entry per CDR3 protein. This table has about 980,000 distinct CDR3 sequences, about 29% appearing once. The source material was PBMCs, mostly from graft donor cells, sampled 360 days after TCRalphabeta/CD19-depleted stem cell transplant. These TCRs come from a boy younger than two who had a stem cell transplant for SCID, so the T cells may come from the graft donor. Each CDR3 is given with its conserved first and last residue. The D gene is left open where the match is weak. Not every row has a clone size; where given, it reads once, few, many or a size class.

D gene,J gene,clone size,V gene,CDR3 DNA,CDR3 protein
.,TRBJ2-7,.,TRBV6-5,TGTGCCAGCAGTTTTTCATCATGGGGCTACGAGCAGTACTTC,CASSFSSWGYEQYF
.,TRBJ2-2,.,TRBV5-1,TGCGCCAGCAGCTTGGAAGGAAACGGGGAGCTGTTTTTT,CASSLEGNGELFF
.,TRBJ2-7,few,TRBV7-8,TGTGCCAGCAGCGATGGGGGTCCGGGCTACGAGCAGTACTTC,CASSDGGPGYEQYF
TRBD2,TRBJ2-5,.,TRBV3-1,TGTGCCAGCGGGGGATTCGGCGGGGGGTCCCAAGAGACCCAGTACTTC,CASGGFGGGSQETQYF
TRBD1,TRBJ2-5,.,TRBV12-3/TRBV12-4,TGTGCCAGCACCGAGGACAGGGGGCTTCGGGAGACCCAGTACTTC,CASTEDRGLRETQYF
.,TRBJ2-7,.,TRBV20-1,TGCAGTGCTGAGAGAGCCCTGCACTACGAGCAGTACTTC,CSAERALHYEQYF
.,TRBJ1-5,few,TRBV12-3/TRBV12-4,TGTGCCAGCAGTTTACTCGGGGGAGGAAATCAGCCCCAGCATTTT,CASSLLGGGNQPQHF
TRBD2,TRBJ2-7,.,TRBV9,TGTGCCAGCAGCGTGGCTAGCGGACCCTCCTACGAGCAGTACTTC,CASSVASGPSYEQYF
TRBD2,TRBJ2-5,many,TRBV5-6,TGTGCCAGCAGCTTCGTAGCGGGGCGGGAGACCCAGTACTTC,CASSFVAGRETQYF
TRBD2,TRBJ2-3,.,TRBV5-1,TGCGCCAGCAGCTTGGCGACTAGCGGGGGGGCCATAGATACGCAGTATTTT,CASSLATSGGAIDTQYF
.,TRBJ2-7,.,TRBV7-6,TGTGCCAGCAGCCCCCTAACGTCCCCGGGAAGGTACGAGCAGAACTTC,CASSPLTSPGRYEQNF
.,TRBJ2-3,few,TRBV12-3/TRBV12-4,TGTGCCAGCAGACCGGCCGTGGATACGCAGTATTTT,CASRPAVDTQYF
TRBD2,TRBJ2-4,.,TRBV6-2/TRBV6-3,TGTGCCAGCAGTCTTCTAGCGGGAGCTACCAAAAACATTCAGTACTTC,CASSLLAGATKNIQYF
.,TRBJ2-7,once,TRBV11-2,TGTGCCAGCAGCTTAGAGACGATCAGCTCCTACGAGCAGTACTTC,CASSLETISSYEQYF
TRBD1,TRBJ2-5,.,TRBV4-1,TGCGCCAGCAGCCGACCAGGGGGTTGGGGAGAGACCCAGTACTTC,CASSRPGGWGETQYF
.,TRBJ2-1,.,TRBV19,TGTGCCAGTAGTATCTCGTGGGGAACCTACAATGAGCAGTTCTTC,CASSISWGTYNEQFF
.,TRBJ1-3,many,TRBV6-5,TGTGCCAGCAGTCCTACTGGAAACACCATATATTTT,CASSPTGNTIYF
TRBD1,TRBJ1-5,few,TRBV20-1,TGCAGTGCTTACCGGGACAGGGGTAATCAGCCCCAGCATTTT,CSAYRDRGNQPQHF
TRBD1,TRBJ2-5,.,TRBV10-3,TGTGCCATCAGTGCCCAGGGACAGGAGACCCAGTACTTC,CAISAQGQETQYF
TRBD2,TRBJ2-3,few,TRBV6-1,TGTGCCAGCAGCCTCCGTCGCGGGGGAGGGACAGATACGCAGTATTTT,CASSLRRGGGTDTQYF
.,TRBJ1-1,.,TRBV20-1,TGCAGTGCTAGAGATTACAGATCCAACACTGAAGCTTTCTTT,CSARDYRSNTEAFF
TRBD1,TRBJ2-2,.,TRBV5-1,TGCGCCAGCAGCCTTACAGGGGGAGGATCCGGGGAGCTGTTTTTT,CASSLTGGGSGELFF
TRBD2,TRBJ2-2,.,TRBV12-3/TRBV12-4,TGTTCCAGTTCCCGGGGGGTCGGGGAGCTGTTTTTT,CSSSRGVGELFF
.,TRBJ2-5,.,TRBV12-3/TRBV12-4,TGTGCCAGCAGTTTGCCTAGCCCGAGGGGAGAGACCCAGTACTTC,CASSLPSPRGETQYF
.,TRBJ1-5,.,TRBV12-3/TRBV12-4,TGTGCCAGCAGTTTAAATGAGGGGGGCGTGAAGCCCCAGCATTTT,CASSLNEGGVKPQHF